The 7 T cell receptor beta chains reported below all come from one sample, sequenced in a study of control samples from healthy donors and cancer patients. This table comes from immunoSEQ multiplex PCR, and its TCRdb copy is limited to in-frame clones, with some not included. This table has around 120,000 clones, 85% to 95% appearing once. The material sequenced was PBMCs. These receptors were obtained from a man aged 45-60 years with head and neck cancer.

The rearrangement joins TRBV7-2 to TRBJ2-3; 8 positions match TRBD2. V was clipped by 1 base and J by 0 bases; unmatched bases: 3. The CDR3 extends over 16 amino acids. Germline V gene lookup returns CDR1 SGHTA and CDR2 FQGNSA. CDR3 loop: CASSLGGGLSTDTQYF. CDR3 coding DNA: TGTGCCAGCAGCTTAGGCGGGGGGCTTAGCACAGATACGCAGTATTTT.

The chain uses TRBV12-3 or TRBV12-4 and TRBJ2-7, with D uncertain. The CDR3 is 12 residues long. V lost 5 bases, J lost 0 bases, and 5 bases lay in between. The CDR3 sequence: CASSPSSYEQYF. The CDR3 nucleotides read TGTGCCAGCAGTCCTTCCTCCTACGAGCAGTACTTC.

V is TRBV5-1 and J is TRBJ1-6; D is unresolved. Trimming stripped 0 bases from V and 1 base from J, with 14 bases between. The germline gives CDR1 SGHRS, CDR2 YFSETQ. The CDR3 runs to 18 residues. CDR3 DNA: TGCGCCAGCAGCTTGGGGAGTTACGCGGGGTCCTATAATTCACCCCTCCACTTT. This translates into CASSLGSYAGSYNSPLHF.

J is TRBJ2-1 and V is TRBV7-3; 9 bases are shared with TRBD1. V gave up 5 bases and J gave up 4 bases; unmatched junction bases: 9. CDR3 length: 16 amino acids. Germline CDR1 is SGHTA and CDR2 is FQGTGA. The CDR3 spells CASSRGPGQGYNEQFF. As DNA, the CDR3 is TGTGCCAGCAGCAGGGGACCGGGACAGGGATACAATGAGCAGTTCTTC. Filled out from reference TRBV7-3 and TRBJ2-1, the complete variable domain reads GAGVSQTPSNKVTEKGKYVELRCDPISGHTALYWYRQSLGQGPEFLIYFQGTGAADDSGLPNDRFFAVRPEGSVSTLKIQRTERGDSAVYLCASSRGPGQGYNEQFFGPGTRLTVL.

The chain links TRBV4-2 to TRBJ1-1; a weak D match, TRBD1 (6 bases). The germline V gene has CDR1 LGHNA and CDR2 YNFKEQ. This CDR3 has 13 amino acids. Trimming took off 4 bases at V and 11 bases at J, with 17 bases between the two ends. Here the CDR3 reads CASSRVSEGDAFF. As DNA, the CDR3 is TGTGCCAGCAGCCGCGTTTCGGAGGGGGACGCTTTCTTT.

The chain joins TRBV5-1 to TRBJ1-1, with TRBD1 matching over 7 bases. The ends lost 4 bases at V and 3 bases at J; junction bases unmatched: 9. The CDR3 consists of 15 residues. Germline CDR1 SGHRS, CDR2 YFSETQ. Here the CDR3 reads CASSVSTGADTEAFF. DNA of the CDR3: TGCGCCAGCAGCGTAAGCACAGGGGCGGACACTGAAGCTTTCTTT.

The chain carries TRBV11-2 and TRBJ2-2; D is ambiguous. V lost 1 base and J 6 bases, leaving 9 bases between the germline ends. From germline, CDR1 is SGHAT and CDR2 FQNNGV. The CDR3 runs to 14 residues. CDR3 amino acids: CASSLVPRAGELFF. CDR3 DNA: TGTGCCAGCAGCTTAGTTCCTCGAGCCGGGGAGCTGTTTTTT.